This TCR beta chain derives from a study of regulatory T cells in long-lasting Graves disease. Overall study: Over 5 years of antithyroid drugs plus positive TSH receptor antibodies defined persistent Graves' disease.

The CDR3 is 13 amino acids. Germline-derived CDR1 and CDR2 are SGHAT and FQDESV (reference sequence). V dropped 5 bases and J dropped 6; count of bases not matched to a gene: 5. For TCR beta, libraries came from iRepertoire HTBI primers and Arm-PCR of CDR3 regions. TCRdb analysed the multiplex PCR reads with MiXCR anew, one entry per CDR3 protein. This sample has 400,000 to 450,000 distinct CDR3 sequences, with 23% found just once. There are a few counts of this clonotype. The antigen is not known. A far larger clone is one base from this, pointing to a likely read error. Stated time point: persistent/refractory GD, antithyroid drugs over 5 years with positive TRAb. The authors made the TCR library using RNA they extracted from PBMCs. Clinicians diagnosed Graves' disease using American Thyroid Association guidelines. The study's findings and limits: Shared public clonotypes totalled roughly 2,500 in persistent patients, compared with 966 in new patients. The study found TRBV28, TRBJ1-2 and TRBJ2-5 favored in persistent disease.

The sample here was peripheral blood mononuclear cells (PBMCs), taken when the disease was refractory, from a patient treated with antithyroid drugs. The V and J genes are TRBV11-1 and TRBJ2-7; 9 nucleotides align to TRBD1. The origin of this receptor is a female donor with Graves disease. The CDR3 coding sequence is TGTGCCAGCAGCCGACAGGGGGTAAGCGAGCAGTACTTC. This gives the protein CASSRQGVSEQYF.